Below are 25 T cell receptor beta chains sequenced from a single sample in a study of blood T cells in healthy people across ages. Alongside a J-beta primer mix, a sample-barcoded 5' primer served in a second PCR lasting roughly 7 to 12 cycles. One entry per CDR3 protein, called by TCRdb with MiXCR from the 5' RACE reads. Here the sample spans fewer than 2 million distinct CDR3 sequences, about two fifths being singletons. Sequenced input: blood. The source is a human donor in good health.

The genes are TRBV5-1 and TRBJ2-3, with unresolved D. The length of the CDR3 is 15 residues. The V end lost 0 bases, the J end lost 2 bases, and 10 bases lay between the germline ends. CDR1 and CDR2 from the germline V gene are SGHRS and YFSETQ. CDR3: CASSLAEHDTDTQYF. The CDR3 DNA reads as TGCGCCAGCAGCTTGGCTGAGCACGACACAGATACGCAGTATTTT.

This sequence joins TRBV29-1 and TRBJ1-4, with TRBD1 identical over 9 bases. The CDR3 extends over 13 amino acids. V shed 6 bases and J 10 bases; nucleotides not matched to a gene: 9. CDR1 and CDR2 from the germline V gene are SQVTM and ANQGSEA. The CDR3 sequence: CSVDGTGTGKLFF. CDR3 sequence (DNA): TGCAGCGTCGACGGGACAGGGACGGGAAAACTGTTTTTT.

The chain combines TRBV20-1 with TRBJ2-7; D might be TRBD2 (6 bases). Trimming pared 6 bases from V and 0 bases from J, leaving 9 bases between. The CDR3 length is 12 residues. Germline V gives CDR1 DFQATT, CDR2 SNEGSKA (reference sequence). The DNA of the CDR3 is TGCAGTGCATACGGGAGCTCCTACGAGCAGTACTTC. It encodes CSAYGSSYEQYF.

This clonotype showed up just a few times. For the CDR3, the DNA is TGTGCCAGCAACTCTCTTTACCCTGATTCACCCCTCCACTTT. Protein sequence: CASNSLYPDSPLHF. The chain employs TRBV12-3 or TRBV12-4 and TRBJ1-6; D is uncertain. CDR3 size: 14 residues. Trimming removed 7 bases from V and 8 bases from J, with 15 bases in between.

V usage is TRBV9 and J usage is TRBJ1-5, with 7 positions matching TRBD1. J gave up 3 bases and V 2 bases, and 5 bases lay outside the gene matches. Germline values: CDR1 SGDLS, CDR2 YYNGEE. CDR3 length equals 15 residues. In nucleotides, the CDR3 is TGTGCCAGCAGCGTCGCCGGGACAGACAATCAGCCCCAGCATTTT. Translation: CASSVAGTDNQPQHF.

The CDR3 DNA sequence: TGTGCCAGCAGTTTATCCCTAGCGGGAGGCCCCCAAGAGACCCAGTACTTC. It encodes CASSLSLAGGPQETQYF. The chain combines TRBV28 with TRBJ2-5; 11 bases map to TRBD2. This CDR3 spans 17 amino acids. Germline CDR1 MDHEN, CDR2 SYDVKM. The ends lost 1 base at V and 1 base at J; junction bases unmatched: 5.

In its sample, this clonotype was seen a few times. J is TRBJ2-1 and V is TRBV7-2; D is tentatively TRBD1 or TRBD2 (5 bases each). The CDR3 totals 13 residues. Germline values: CDR1 SGHTA, CDR2 FQGNSA. V was clipped by 1 base and J by 7 bases, with 8 bases between them. The CDR3 spells CASSLDRRNEQFF. CDR3 in DNA: TGTGCCAGCAGCTTAGACAGGAGGAATGAGCAGTTCTTC.

The chain uses TRBV20-1 and TRBJ2-5; D is ambiguous. This CDR3 comprises 12 residues. Germline-derived CDR1 and CDR2 are DFQATT and SNEGSKA (reference sequence). V lost 4 bases and J 2 bases, leaving 8 bases between the germline ends. In nucleotides, the CDR3 is TGCAGTGCTACATTTGGGCAAGAGACCCAGTACTTC. Its translation is CSATFGQETQYF.

The chain combines TRBV5-6 with TRBJ2-5; D is undetermined. Near its end, the DNA agrees better with TRBJ2-7, so the J call may be wrong. Germline V lookup: CDR1 SGHDT, CDR2 YYEEEE. This CDR3 has 14 residues. The CDR3 reads CASSLAMGNYEQYF. CDR3 DNA: TGTGCCAGCAGCTTGGCCATGGGGAACTACGAGCAGTACTTC.

This chain links TRBV5-1 with TRBJ1-2; the match to TRBD1 covers 7 bases. V lost 7 bases to trimming and J lost 3 bases; unmatched junction nucleotides: 9. CDR3 length equals 14 residues. Germline CDR1 is SGHRS and CDR2 is YFSETQ. DNA for the CDR3: TGCGCCAGCTCGCCTAAGGGGGCAGACTATGGCTACACCTTC. It translates to CASSPKGADYGYTF.

This clonotype was detected only a few times. V and J are TRBV7-2 and TRBJ2-5; unclear D gene. Germline lookup yields CDR1 SGHTA and CDR2 FQGNSA. The CDR3 consists of 14 residues. Trimming pared 5 bases from V and 5 bases from J, leaving 15 bases between. CDR3 amino acids: CASSPSAIGETQYF. Here the CDR3 DNA reads TGTGCCAGCAGCCCCTCGGCCATAGGGGAGACCCAGTACTTC.

This chain connects TRBV29-1 to TRBJ2-7; 11 bases map to TRBD1. The V gene end was trimmed by 4 bases and the J gene end by 5 bases; junction bases not matched to a gene: 4. From germline, CDR1 is SQVTM and CDR2 ANQGSEA. The length of the CDR3 is 13 residues. The CDR3 sequence is CSVARTGGNEQYF. DNA of the CDR3: TGCAGCGTTGCTCGGACAGGGGGCAACGAGCAGTACTTC.

This chain joins TRBV6-5 and TRBJ1-2; D not certain. CDR3 size: 14 residues. Germline V gives CDR1 MNHEY, CDR2 SVGAGI. V gave up 0 bases and J gave up 4 bases, with 9 bases separating them. DNA of the CDR3: TGTGCCAGCAGTTACTCAGAGGGCGGCTATGGCTACACCTTC. This encodes CASSYSEGGYGYTF.

V gene TRBV20-1 combines with J gene TRBJ2-7, with D possibly being TRBD1 (6 bases). CDR3 size: 15 residues. From germline, CDR1 is DFQATT and CDR2 SNEGSKA (reference sequence). V shed 3 bases and J shed 0 bases, with 15 bases lying between them. CDR3 sequence reads: CSASGGASSSYEQYF. The CDR3 bases are TGCAGTGCTAGTGGGGGCGCTAGCTCCTCCTACGAGCAGTACTTC.

This clonotype was found a few times. The chain uses TRBV12-3 or TRBV12-4 and TRBJ2-1, with D possibly being TRBD2 (5 bases). The CDR3 extends over 15 amino acids. The germline V and J ends were trimmed by 5 bases and 2 bases, with 13 bases remaining between them. The CDR3 region has the DNA TGTGCCAGCAGTGCACCGACGAGGGCCTACAATGAGCAGTTCTTC. This gives the protein CASSAPTRAYNEQFF.

This clonotype appeared a few times. The V call is TRBV5-8, the J call TRBJ1-5, with 7 bases that match TRBD1. V gave up 5 bases and J gave up 4 bases; unmatched junction bases: 9. CDR1 and CDR2 (germline): SGHTS, YDEGEE. The CDR3 is made up of 15 amino acids. The CDR3, as DNA: TGTGCCAGCAGTACCGGGACAGATCGGAATCAGCCCCAGCATTTT. Amino acid sequence: CASSTGTDRNQPQHF. The variable domain in full, completed from reference TRBV5-8 and TRBJ1-5, reads EAGVTQSPTHLIKTRGQQATLRCSPISGHTSVYWYQQALGLGLQFLLWYDEGEERNRGNFPPRFSGRQFPNYSSELNVNALELEDSALYLCASSTGTDRNQPQHFGDGTRLSIL.

This sequence joins TRBV7-9 and TRBJ1-1; TRBD1 might be the D (6 bases). With 6 bases removed from V and 0 bases from J, the gap between germline ends came to 14 bases. The CDR3 extends over 15 amino acids. CDR1 is SEHNR, CDR2 FQNEAQ, per germline (reference sequence). This CDR3 is CASSYRQVMNTEAFF. The CDR3 DNA follows: TGTGCCAGCAGTTACCGACAGGTTATGAACACTGAAGCTTTCTTT.

The chain recombines TRBV9 with TRBJ1-2; D is unclear. This CDR3 has 14 residues. V lost 0 bases, J lost 8 bases, and 14 bases lay in between. Germline V lookup: CDR1 SGDLS, CDR2 YYNGEE. The CDR3 region has the DNA TGTGCCAGCAGCGTAGTGTCAGGTGGGAACGGCTACACCTTC. Its translation is CASSVVSGGNGYTF. Filled out from reference TRBV9 and TRBJ1-2, the complete variable domain reads DSGVTQTPKHLITATGQRVTLRCSPRSGDLSVYWYQQSLDQGLQFLIQYYNGEERAKGNILERFSAQQFPDLHSELNLSSLELGDSALYFCASSVVSGGNGYTFGSGTRLTVV.

This clonotype has just a few counts. CDR3 region: CASSPGLAGDYNEQFF. CDR3 in DNA: TGCGCCAGCAGCCCGGGACTAGCGGGGGACTACAATGAGCAGTTCTTC. The chain joins TRBV4-3 to TRBJ2-1, with 14 bases matching TRBD2. Germline CDR1 reads LGHNA; CDR2 reads YSLEER. The CDR3 has 16 amino acids. After removal of 4 bases from V and 3 bases from J, the junction contained 2 bases not matched to a gene.

The chain joins TRBV9 to TRBJ1-6; no reliable D call. Looked up from germline, CDR1 is SGDLS and CDR2 is YYNGEE. This CDR3 comprises 17 residues. V was pared by 0 bases and J by 4 bases, with 14 bases between. For the CDR3, the DNA is TGTGCCAGCAGCGTAGCTTCAAGGGTACAATATAATTCACCCCTCCACTTT. Protein product: CASSVASRVQYNSPLHF.

This clonotype was picked up a small number of times. The chain joins TRBV12-3 or TRBV12-4 to TRBJ2-5; TRBD2 might be the D (5 bases). V was clipped by 2 bases and J by 2 bases, with 9 bases between them. The CDR3 loop spans 14 amino acids. CDR3 nucleotides: TGTGCCAGCAGTTTATCTAGCCTACAAGAGACCCAGTACTTC. This codes for CASSLSSLQETQYF.

This clonotype was counted once. This rearrangement joins TRBV3-1 to TRBJ1-2, with D possibly TRBD1 on 6 matching bases. The CDR3 sequence is 15 residues long. V was cut by 4 bases and J by 4 bases, with 16 bases left in between. In germline, CDR1 is LGHDT, CDR2 YNNKEL (reference sequence). In DNA form, the CDR3 reads TGTGCCAGCAGCCCTCTGGCAGGGGCCCGCTATGGCTACACCTTC. It is translated as CASSPLAGARYGYTF. Drawing the rest from reference TRBV3-1 and TRBJ1-2, the complete variable domain is DTAVSQTPKYLVTQMGNDKSIKCEQNLGHDTMYWYKQDSKKFLKIMFSYNNKELIINETVPNRFSPKSPDKAHLNLHINSLELGDSAVYFCASSPLAGARYGYTFGSGTRLTVV.

This clonotype was detected only a few times. No DNA is shown, since the ends of the CDR3 on it are uncertain; the CDR3 is the one TCRdb lists. V and J are TRBV15 and TRBJ2-6; the tabulated D call, TRBD1, remains unverified against the DNA. Germline values: CDR1 LNHNV, CDR2 YYDKDF (reference sequence). The CDR3 numbers 17 amino acids, ends counted. This CDR3 reads CATSPWAPGSGANVRTF.

The chain recombines TRBV15 with TRBJ1-4; TRBD1 matches at 8 bases. Germline V gene sequence: CDR1 LNHNV, CDR2 YYDKDF (reference sequence). Trimming at V came to 2 bases and at J to 4 bases, leaving 3 bases not matched to a gene. There are 15 residues in the CDR3. CDR3 sequence (DNA): TGTGCCACCAGCAGATTCACAGGGGGTAATGAAAAACTGTTTTTT. The encoded protein is CATSRFTGGNEKLFF.

The table lists this clonotype with a few counts. The chain employs TRBV28 and TRBJ1-3, with 9 bases that match TRBD1. The germline V gene encodes CDR1 MDHEN and CDR2 SYDVKM. This CDR3 region has 14 residues. The trim removed 5 bases at V and 10 bases at J, leaving 9 bases unmatched. Written as DNA, the CDR3 is TGTGCCAGCAGTCTCCCCGGGACAGGGATAACCATATATTTT. This translates into CASSLPGTGITIYF.